Below, 12 T cell receptor beta chains from the same sample are listed, as sequenced in a study of OX40 agonist ivuxolimab in advanced cancers. Here immunoSEQ multiplex PCR was the method, and the copy in TCRdb shows in-frame clones only, minus some. The sample records under 80,000 clones, over 90% being singletons. The sequences come from CD4+ or CD8+ T cells sorted from blood, collected in a trial of the OX40 agonist ivuxolimab. The receptors here all came from an adult with an advanced solid tumor such as melanoma, head and neck, liver or kidney cancer.

J is TRBJ1-5 and V is TRBV13; 7 positions match TRBD1. The CDR3 is made up of 15 amino acids. V gave up 2 bases and J gave up 5 bases; unmatched junction bases: 6. The V gene's germline CDR1 is PRHDT and CDR2 FYEKMQ (reference sequence). Written as DNA, the CDR3 is TGTGCCAGCAGCTTAAAGGGGACAGCATATCAGCCCCAGCATTTT. It yields the protein CASSLKGTAYQPQHF.

This rearrangement joins TRBV11-2 to TRBJ2-5; perhaps D is TRBD1 or TRBD2 (6 bases each). In germline, CDR1 is SGHAT, CDR2 FQNNGV. The CDR3 is 14 amino acids. The V end lost 10 bases, the J end lost 3 bases, and 18 bases lay between the germline ends. The CDR3 spells CATEGGIRKETQYF. For the CDR3, the DNA is TGTGCCACGGAAGGGGGGATCCGTAAAGAGACCCAGTACTTC.

J is TRBJ2-2 and V is TRBV7-2; perhaps TRBD1 as D (5 bases). This CDR3 contains 16 residues. Between the trimmed V and J ends, which lost 6 bases and 5 bases, there was a span of 19 bases. Germline V gives CDR1 SGHTA, CDR2 FQGNSA. The CDR3 loop is CASSPIQGVSTGELFF. The CDR3 DNA follows: TGTGCCAGCAGTCCAATTCAGGGCGTCTCGACCGGGGAGCTGTTTTTT.

This chain joins TRBV11-2 and TRBJ2-7; 7 bases agree with TRBD2. There are 15 residues in the CDR3. The trim removed 5 bases at V and 6 bases at J, leaving 13 bases unmatched. Germline V CDR1 and CDR2: SGHAT, FQNNGV. CDR3 sequence reads: CASSPSSSGNVEQYF. CDR3 nucleotides: TGTGCCAGCAGCCCCTCGTCCAGCGGGAACGTCGAGCAGTACTTC.

This chain uses TRBV19 with TRBJ1-1, with D perhaps matching TRBD1 (5 bases). Germline V gives CDR1 LNHDA, CDR2 SQIVND (reference sequence). The CDR3 is made up of 13 amino acids. V was clipped by 5 bases and J by 4 bases, with 11 bases between them. The CDR3 sequence is CASSPAGSTEAFF. CDR3 nucleotides: TGTGCCAGTAGTCCGGCAGGGAGCACTGAAGCTTTCTTT.

The V gene is TRBV4-1, the J gene TRBJ2-1; TRBD2 agrees at 9 bases. The germline V gene encodes CDR1 MGHRA and CDR2 YSYEKL. J gave up 5 bases and V 0 bases, and 2 bases lay outside the gene matches. There are 15 residues in the CDR3. This CDR3 is CASSQDLAGHNEQFF. The CDR3 nucleotides read TGCGCCAGCAGCCAAGACCTAGCGGGGCACAATGAGCAGTTCTTC.

This chain connects TRBV7-8 to TRBJ1-5, with 7 bases aligning to TRBD1. The junction had 11 bases not matched to a gene; V was cut back by 3 bases and J by 9 bases. The CDR3 covers 15 residues. Germline CDR1 and CDR2: SGHVS and FQNEAQ. CDR3 loop: CASSFQTGVRGPQHF. The CDR3 DNA reads TGTGCCAGCAGCTTTCAAACAGGGGTTCGAGGGCCCCAGCATTTT. Combining the CDR3 with reference TRBV7-8 and TRBJ1-5 gives the whole variable domain GAGVSQSPRYKVAKRGQDVALRCDPISGHVSLFWYQQALGQGPEFLTYFQNEAQLDKSGLPSDRFFAERPEGSVSTLKIQRTQQEDSAVYLCASSFQTGVRGPQHFGDGTRLSIL.

Comments on this clone: Compared with germline, one end of the junction differs, possibly owing to a read error. The same CDR3 arises from other DNA sequences in this sample as well. The chain uses TRBV15 and TRBJ2-5; TRBD2 matches at 11 bases. The CDR3 totals 17 residues. Germline CDR1 reads LNHNV; CDR2 reads YYDKDF (reference sequence). The CDR3 loop reads CATSRDLIAGGFETQYF. As DNA, the CDR3 is TGTGCCACCAGCAGAGATCTCATAGCGGGAGGGTTTGAGACTCAGTACTTC.

The chain is built from TRBV7-2 and TRBJ2-5; 8 bases align to TRBD2. The length of the CDR3 is 16 residues. J gave up 4 bases and V 3 bases, and 10 bases lay outside the gene matches. Germline lookup yields CDR1 SGHTA and CDR2 FQGNSA. The CDR3 bases are TGTGCCAGCAGCTTGGAGCGGGGGACTGTGGGAGAGACCCAGTACTTC. As protein: CASSLERGTVGETQYF.

The chain is built from TRBV5-1 and TRBJ2-2; D is unclear. V gave up 4 bases and J gave up 2 bases, with 3 bases separating them. Germline CDR1 and CDR2: SGHRS and YFSETQ. CDR3 length: 12 residues. The CDR3 sequence: CASSPNTGELFF. In nucleotides, the CDR3 is TGCGCCAGCAGCCCCAACACCGGGGAGCTGTTTTTT.

The chain links TRBV6-5 to TRBJ2-6; unclear D gene. The V and J ends lost 5 bases and 0 bases respectively, with 8 bases between them. Germline CDR1 and CDR2: MNHEY and SVGAGI. The length of the CDR3 is 15 residues. The CDR3 DNA is TGTGCCAGCAGTCCGCTTAGCTCTGGGGCCAACGTCCTGACTTTC. Translation gives CASSPLSSGANVLTF.

The genes are TRBV27 and TRBJ2-7; weak D call: TRBD2 (6 bases). With 6 bases removed from V and 2 bases from J, the gap between germline ends came to 14 bases. The CDR3 length is 14 residues. In germline, CDR1 is MNHEY, CDR2 SMNVEV (reference sequence). The DNA for the CDR3 is TGTGCCAGCAGCCCCATCGGGGGTACCTACGAGCAGTACTTC. Its protein is CASSPIGGTYEQYF.